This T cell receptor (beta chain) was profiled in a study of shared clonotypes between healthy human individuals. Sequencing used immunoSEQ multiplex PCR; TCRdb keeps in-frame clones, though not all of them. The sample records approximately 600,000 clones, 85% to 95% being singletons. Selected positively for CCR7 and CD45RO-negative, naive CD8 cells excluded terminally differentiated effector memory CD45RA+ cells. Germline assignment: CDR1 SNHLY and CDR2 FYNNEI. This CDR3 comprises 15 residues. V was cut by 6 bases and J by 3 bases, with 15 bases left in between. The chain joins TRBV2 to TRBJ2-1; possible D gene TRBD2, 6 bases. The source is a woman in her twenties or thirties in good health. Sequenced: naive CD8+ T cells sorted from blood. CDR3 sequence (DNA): TGTGCCAGCAGCGCTGTGGGGGGTGACTACAATGAGCAGTTCTTC. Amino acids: CASSAVGGDYNEQFF.